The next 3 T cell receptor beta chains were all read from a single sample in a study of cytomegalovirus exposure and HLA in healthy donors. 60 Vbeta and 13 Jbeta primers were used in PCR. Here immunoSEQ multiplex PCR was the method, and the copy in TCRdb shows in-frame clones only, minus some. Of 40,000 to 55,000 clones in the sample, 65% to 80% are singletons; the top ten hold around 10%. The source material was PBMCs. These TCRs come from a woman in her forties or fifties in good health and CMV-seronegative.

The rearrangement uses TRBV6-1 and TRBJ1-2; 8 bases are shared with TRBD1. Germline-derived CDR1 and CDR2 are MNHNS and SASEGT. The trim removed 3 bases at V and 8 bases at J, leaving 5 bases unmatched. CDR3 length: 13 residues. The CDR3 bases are TGTGCCAGCAGTGAGGGACAGGTCCGGGGCTACACCTTC. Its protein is CASSEGQVRGYTF.

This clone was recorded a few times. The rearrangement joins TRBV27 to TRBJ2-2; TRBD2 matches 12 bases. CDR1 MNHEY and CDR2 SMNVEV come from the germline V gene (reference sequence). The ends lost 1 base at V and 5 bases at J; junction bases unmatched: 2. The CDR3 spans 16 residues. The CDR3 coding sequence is TGTGCCAGCAGTTTATTGCTAGCGGGAGGGACCGGGGAGCTGTTTTTT. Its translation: CASSLLLAGGTGELFF.

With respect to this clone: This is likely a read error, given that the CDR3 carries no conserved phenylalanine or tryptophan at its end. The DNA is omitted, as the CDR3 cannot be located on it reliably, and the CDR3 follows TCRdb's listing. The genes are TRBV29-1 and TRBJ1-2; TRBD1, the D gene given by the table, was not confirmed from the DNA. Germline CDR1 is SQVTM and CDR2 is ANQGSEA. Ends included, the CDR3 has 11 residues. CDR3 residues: CSVAGGLGYTV.